This TCR beta chain appears in the sequencing data of a study of blood T cell repertoires in COVID-19. At the level of the study: Some COVID-19 samples were acute and others convalescent; all came from the United States, Italy and Spain. T cells, B-cell-depleted T cells, or PBMCs provided the cDNA or gDNA that served as material.

In the original processing: Estimated nucleated cell counts came from reference gene primer amplification. The repertoire was sequenced with immunoSEQ multiplex PCR; TCRdb's copy has only in-frame clones and lacks some. The V and J calls and clone size are taken from that table; D and trimming were inferred from the DNA. Seen here are under 350,000 clones, 70% to 90% observed once, and the top ten hold approximately 4%. This CDR3 has 15 amino acids. Trimming cost V 1 base and J 3 bases; bases outside gene matches: 5. Looked up from germline, CDR1 is MNHNS and CDR2 is SASEGT. Assignment of participants to cohorts was predicated upon participant-reported clinical history.

Sequencing was done on a sample of PBMCs or T cells enriched from blood (not recorded which). The sequence came from a woman aged 40 to 50 with acute COVID-19. The rearrangement uses TRBV6-1 and TRBJ2-7; 8 bases are a match to TRBD1. The CDR3 loop is CASSEGGTGIYEQYF. In DNA form, the CDR3 reads TGTGCCAGCAGTGAAGGTGGGACAGGCATCTACGAGCAGTACTTC.